This record covers a single T cell receptor (beta chain). What it recognizes is unknown. The repertoire was sequenced with immunoSEQ multiplex PCR; TCRdb's copy has only in-frame clones and lacks some. The data contain 30,000 to 40,000 clones, around 81% of them singletons. The sample is drawn from a study of a mutant IDH1 vaccine in newly diagnosed glioma. Overall study context: Most had both radiotherapy and temozolomide beforehand; others had only one.

Regarding time point: week 23, last vaccination. Each dose delivered 300 ug of mutant IDH1 20-mer peptide subcutaneously with imiquimod. The J segment lost 3 bases and the V segment lost 6 bases, leaving 6 bases of the junction unmatched. Germline V CDR1 and CDR2: SGHTA, FQGNSA. This CDR3 is 15 amino acids long. The receptor's source is a middle-aged man with glioma. The sample consisted of PBMCs, taken from a glioma patient whose treatment included an IDH1 peptide vaccine. V gene TRBV7-2 combines with J gene TRBJ2-2; TRBD2 aligns across 8 bases. The CDR3: CASRERGLYTGELFF. In DNA form, the CDR3 reads TGTGCCAGCAGGGAGCGGGGGTTGTACACCGGGGAGCTGTTTTTT.